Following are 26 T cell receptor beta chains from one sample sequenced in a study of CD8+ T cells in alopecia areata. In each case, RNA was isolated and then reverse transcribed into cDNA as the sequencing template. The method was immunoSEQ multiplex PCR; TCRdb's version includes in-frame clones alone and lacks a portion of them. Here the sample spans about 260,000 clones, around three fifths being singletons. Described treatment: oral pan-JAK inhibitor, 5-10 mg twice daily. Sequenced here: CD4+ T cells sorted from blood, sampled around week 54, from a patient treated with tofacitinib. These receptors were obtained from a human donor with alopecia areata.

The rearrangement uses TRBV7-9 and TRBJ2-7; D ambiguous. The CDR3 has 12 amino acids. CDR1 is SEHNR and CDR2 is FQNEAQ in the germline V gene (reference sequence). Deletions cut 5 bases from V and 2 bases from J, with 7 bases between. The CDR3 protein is CASSVQPYEQYF. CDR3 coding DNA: TGTGCCAGCAGCGTCCAACCCTACGAGCAGTACTTC.

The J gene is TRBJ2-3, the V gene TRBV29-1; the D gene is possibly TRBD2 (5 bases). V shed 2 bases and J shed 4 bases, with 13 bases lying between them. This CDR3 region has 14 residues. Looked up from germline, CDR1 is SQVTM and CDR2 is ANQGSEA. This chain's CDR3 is CSVERLASADTQYF. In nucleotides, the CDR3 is TGCAGCGTTGAAAGGCTAGCATCGGCAGATACGCAGTATTTT.

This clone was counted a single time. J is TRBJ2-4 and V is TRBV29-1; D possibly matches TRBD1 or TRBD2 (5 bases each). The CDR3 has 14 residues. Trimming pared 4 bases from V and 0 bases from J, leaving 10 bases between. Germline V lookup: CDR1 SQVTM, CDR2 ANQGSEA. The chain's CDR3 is CSVAGTLAKNIQYF. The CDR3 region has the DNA TGCAGCGTTGCGGGGACCCTAGCCAAAAACATTCAGTACTTC.

CDR3 sequence: CAWSAGRAFF. CDR3 sequence (DNA): TGTGCCTGGAGTGCAGGGCGCGCTTTCTTT. The V gene is TRBV30, the J gene TRBJ1-1; TRBD1 might be the D (5 bases). Germline V lookup: CDR1 GTSNPN, CDR2 SVGIG (reference sequence). This CDR3 region has 10 residues. V lost 1 base and J lost 11, with 8 bases in between.

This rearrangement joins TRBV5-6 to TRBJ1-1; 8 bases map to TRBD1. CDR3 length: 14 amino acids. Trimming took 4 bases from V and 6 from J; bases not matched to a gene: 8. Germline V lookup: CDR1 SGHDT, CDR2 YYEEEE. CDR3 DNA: TGTGCCAGCAGCCCAGTAGGACAGGGCTCTGAAGCTTTCTTT. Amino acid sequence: CASSPVGQGSEAFF.

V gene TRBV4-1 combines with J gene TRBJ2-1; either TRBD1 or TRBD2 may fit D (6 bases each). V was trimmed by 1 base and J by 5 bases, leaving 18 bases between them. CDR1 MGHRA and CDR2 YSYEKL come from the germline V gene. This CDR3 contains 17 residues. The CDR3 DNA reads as TGCGCCAGCAGCCAAGTTGGAGGGGGACTGGTTGACAATGAGCAGTTCTTC. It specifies CASSQVGGGLVDNEQFF.

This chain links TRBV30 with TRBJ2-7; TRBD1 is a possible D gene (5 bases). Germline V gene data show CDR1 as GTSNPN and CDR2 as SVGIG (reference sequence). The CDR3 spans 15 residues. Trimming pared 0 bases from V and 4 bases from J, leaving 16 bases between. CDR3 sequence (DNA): TGTGCCTGGAGTGTAGGGGTGGCCAGCCTGTACGAGCAGTACTTC. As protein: CAWSVGVASLYEQYF. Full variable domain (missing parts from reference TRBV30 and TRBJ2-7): SQTIHQWPATLVQPVGSPLSLECTVEGTSNPNLYWYRQAAGRGLQLLFYSVGIGQISSEVPQNLSASRPQDRQFILSSKKLLLSDSGFYLCAWSVGVASLYEQYFGPGTRLTVT.

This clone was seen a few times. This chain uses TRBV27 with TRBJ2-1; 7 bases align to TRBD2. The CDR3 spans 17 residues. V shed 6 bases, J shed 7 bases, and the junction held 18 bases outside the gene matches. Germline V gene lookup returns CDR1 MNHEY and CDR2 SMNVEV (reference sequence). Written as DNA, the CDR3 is TGTGCCAGCAGCACCCCTAGGAGCGGGGACCTGCTTAATGAGCAGTTCTTC. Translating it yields CASSTPRSGDLLNEQFF.

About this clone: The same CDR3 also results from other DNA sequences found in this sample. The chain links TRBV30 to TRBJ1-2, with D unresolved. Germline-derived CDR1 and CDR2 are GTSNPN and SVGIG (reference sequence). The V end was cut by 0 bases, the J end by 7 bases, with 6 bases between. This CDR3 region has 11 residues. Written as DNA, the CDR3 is TGTGCCTGGAGTGTGGGAGGTGGCTACACCTTC. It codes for CAWSVGGGYTF.

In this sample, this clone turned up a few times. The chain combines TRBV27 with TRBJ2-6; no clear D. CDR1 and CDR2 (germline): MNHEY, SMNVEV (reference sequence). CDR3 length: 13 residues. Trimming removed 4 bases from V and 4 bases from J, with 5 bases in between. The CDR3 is CASSSLGANVLTF. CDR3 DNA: TGTGCCAGCAGTTCCTTAGGGGCCAACGTCCTGACTTTC.

The CDR3 protein is CSVDGYEYGYTF. The DNA for the CDR3 is TGCAGCGTTGATGGGTATGAGTATGGCTACACCTTC. The V gene is TRBV29-1, the J gene TRBJ1-2; no clear D. The length of the CDR3 is 12 residues. Germline CDR1 and CDR2: SQVTM and ANQGSEA. V gave up 3 bases and J gave up 5 bases, with 10 bases separating them.

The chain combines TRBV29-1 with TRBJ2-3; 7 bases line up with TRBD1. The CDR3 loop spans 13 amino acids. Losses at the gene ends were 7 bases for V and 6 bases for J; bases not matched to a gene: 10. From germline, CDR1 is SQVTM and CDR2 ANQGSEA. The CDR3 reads CSGEINRGDTQYF. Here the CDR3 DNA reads TGCAGCGGTGAGATTAACAGGGGTGATACGCAGTATTTT.

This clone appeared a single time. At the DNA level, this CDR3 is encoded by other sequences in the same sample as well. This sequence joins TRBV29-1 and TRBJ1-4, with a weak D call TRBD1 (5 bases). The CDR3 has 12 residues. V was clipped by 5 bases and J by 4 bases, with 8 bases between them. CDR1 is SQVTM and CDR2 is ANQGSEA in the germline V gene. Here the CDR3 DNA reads TGCAGCGTTCGGGGGAGTAATGAAAAACTGTTTTTT. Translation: CSVRGSNEKLFF.

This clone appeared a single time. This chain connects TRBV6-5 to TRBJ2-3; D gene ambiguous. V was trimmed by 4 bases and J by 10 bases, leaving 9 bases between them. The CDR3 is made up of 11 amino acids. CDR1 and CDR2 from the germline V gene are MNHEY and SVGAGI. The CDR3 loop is CASSSRFAQYF. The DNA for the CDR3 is TGTGCCAGCAGTTCTCGGTTTGCGCAGTATTTT.

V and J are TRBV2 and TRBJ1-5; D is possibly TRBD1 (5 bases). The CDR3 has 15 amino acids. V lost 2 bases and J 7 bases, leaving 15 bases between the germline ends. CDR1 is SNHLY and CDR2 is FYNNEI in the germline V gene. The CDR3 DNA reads TGTGCCAGCAGTGAATGGGCGGCAGGGAGACAGCCCCAGCATTTT. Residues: CASSEWAAGRQPQHF.

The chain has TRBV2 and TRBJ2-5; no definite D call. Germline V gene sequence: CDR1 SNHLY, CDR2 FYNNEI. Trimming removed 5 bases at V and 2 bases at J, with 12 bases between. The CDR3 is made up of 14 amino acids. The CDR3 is CASSRPGRQETQYF. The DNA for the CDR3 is TGTGCCAGCAGTCGGCCTGGCCGGCAAGAGACCCAGTACTTC.

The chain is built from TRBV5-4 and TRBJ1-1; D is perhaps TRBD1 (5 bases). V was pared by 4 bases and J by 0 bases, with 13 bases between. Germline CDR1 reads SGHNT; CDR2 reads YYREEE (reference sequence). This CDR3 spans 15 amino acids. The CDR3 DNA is TGTGCCAGCAGCGGACAAGGGTTGGTGAACACTGAAGCTTTCTTT. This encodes CASSGQGLVNTEAFF.

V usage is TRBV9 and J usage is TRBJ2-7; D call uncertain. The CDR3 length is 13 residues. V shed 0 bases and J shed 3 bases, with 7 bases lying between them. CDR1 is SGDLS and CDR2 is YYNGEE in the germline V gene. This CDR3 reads CASSVDPLYEQYF. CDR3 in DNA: TGTGCCAGCAGCGTAGACCCCCTCTACGAGCAGTACTTC.

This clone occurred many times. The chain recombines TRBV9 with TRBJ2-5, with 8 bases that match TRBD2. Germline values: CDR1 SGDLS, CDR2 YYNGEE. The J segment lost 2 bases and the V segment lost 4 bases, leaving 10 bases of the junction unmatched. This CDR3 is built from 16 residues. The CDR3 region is CASSPLDSGKQETQYF. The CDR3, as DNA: TGTGCCAGCAGCCCCCTCGATAGCGGGAAGCAAGAGACCCAGTACTTC.

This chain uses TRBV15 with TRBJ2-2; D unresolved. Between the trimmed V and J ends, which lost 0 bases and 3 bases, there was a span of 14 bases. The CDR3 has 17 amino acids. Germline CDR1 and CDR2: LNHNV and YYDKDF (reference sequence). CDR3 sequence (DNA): TGTGCCACCAGCAGAGATGGGGTGGCCCAAGACACCGGGGAGCTGTTTTTT. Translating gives CATSRDGVAQDTGELFF.

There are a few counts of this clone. DNA for the CDR3: TGTGCCATCAGTGAGTCTCCGTGGAACACTGAAGCTTTCTTT. It yields the protein CAISESPWNTEAFF. The chain employs TRBV10-3 and TRBJ1-1; D remains unclear. From germline, CDR1 is ENHRY and CDR2 SYGVKD. The CDR3 spans 14 residues. With 0 bases removed from V and 1 base from J, the gap between germline ends came to 6 bases.

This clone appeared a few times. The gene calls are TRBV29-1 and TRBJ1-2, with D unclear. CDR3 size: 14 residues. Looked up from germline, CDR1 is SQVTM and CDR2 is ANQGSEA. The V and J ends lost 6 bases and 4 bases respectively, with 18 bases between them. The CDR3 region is CSVRSGFEGYGYTF. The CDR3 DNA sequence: TGCAGCGTCCGATCGGGCTTTGAGGGCTATGGCTACACCTTC. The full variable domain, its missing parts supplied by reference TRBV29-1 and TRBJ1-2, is SAVISQKPSRDICQRGTSLTIQCQVDSQVTMMFWYRQQPGQSLTLIATANQGSEATYESGFVIDKFPISRPNLTFSTLTVSNMSPEDSSIYLCSVRSGFEGYGYTFGSGTRLTVV.

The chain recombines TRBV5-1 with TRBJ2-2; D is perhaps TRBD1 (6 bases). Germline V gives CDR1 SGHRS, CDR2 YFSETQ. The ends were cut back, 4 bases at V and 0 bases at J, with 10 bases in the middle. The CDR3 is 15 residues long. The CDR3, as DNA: TGCGCCAGCAGCCTGGACAGAACGAACACCGGGGAGCTGTTTTTT. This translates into CASSLDRTNTGELFF. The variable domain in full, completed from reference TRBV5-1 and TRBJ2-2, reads KAGVTQTPRYLIKTRGQQVTLSCSPISGHRSVSWYQQTPGQGLQFLFEYFSETQRNKGNFPGRFSGRQFSNSRSEMNVSTLELGDSALYLCASSLDRTNTGELFFGEGSRLTVL.

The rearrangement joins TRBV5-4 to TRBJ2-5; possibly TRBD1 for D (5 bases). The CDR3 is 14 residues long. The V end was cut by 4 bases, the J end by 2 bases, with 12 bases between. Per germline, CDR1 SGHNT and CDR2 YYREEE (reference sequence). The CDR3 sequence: CASSLAGLQETQYF. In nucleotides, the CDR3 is TGTGCCAGCAGCCTGGCAGGGCTACAAGAGACCCAGTACTTC.

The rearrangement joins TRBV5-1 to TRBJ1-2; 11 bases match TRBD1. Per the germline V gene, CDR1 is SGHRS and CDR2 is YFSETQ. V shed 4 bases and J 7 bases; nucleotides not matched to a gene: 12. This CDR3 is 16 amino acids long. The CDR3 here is CASSRTGGAGAVGYTF. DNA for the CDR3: TGCGCCAGCAGCCGGACAGGGGGCGCAGGCGCTGTTGGCTACACCTTC.

CDR3 nucleotides: TGTGCCAGTAGTATTGTTCCGGGAAATCAGCCCCAGCATTTT. Translation gives CASSIVPGNQPQHF. V usage is TRBV19 and J usage is TRBJ1-5, with unresolved D. The germline CDR1 and CDR2 sequences are LNHDA and SQIVND (reference sequence). The V end lost 3 bases, the J end lost 4 bases, and 10 bases lay between the germline ends. The CDR3 runs to 14 residues. Full variable domain (remainder filled in from reference TRBV19 and TRBJ1-5): DGGITQSPKYLFRKEGQNVTLSCEQNLNHDAMYWYRQDPGQGLRLIYYSQIVNDFQKGDIAEGYSVSREKKESFPLTVTSAQKNPTAFYLCASSIVPGNQPQHFGDGTRLSIL.